This T cell receptor beta chain was profiled in a study of T-cell memory formation after mild COVID-19. TCRdb reprocessed the 5' RACE reads with MiXCR, giving one entry per CDR3 protein. Of a few hundred thousand distinct CDR3 sequences in the sample, approximately 24% were seen once. The germline gives CDR1 SQVTM, CDR2 ANQGSEA. V shed 2 bases and J shed 0 bases, with 17 bases lying between them. The CDR3 has 16 residues. The source is an adult woman who had mild COVID-19 (a few samples of this study predate the infection). Cell type and time point are not known. This chain links TRBV29-1 with TRBJ2-7; no firm D call. The sample comprised PBMCs or a T cell subset sorted from them (not recorded which). Here the CDR3 DNA reads TGCAGCGTTGAAAGGCGAAGTTCCACCGGCTCCTACGAGCAGTACTTC. Protein: CSVERRSSTGSYEQYF.